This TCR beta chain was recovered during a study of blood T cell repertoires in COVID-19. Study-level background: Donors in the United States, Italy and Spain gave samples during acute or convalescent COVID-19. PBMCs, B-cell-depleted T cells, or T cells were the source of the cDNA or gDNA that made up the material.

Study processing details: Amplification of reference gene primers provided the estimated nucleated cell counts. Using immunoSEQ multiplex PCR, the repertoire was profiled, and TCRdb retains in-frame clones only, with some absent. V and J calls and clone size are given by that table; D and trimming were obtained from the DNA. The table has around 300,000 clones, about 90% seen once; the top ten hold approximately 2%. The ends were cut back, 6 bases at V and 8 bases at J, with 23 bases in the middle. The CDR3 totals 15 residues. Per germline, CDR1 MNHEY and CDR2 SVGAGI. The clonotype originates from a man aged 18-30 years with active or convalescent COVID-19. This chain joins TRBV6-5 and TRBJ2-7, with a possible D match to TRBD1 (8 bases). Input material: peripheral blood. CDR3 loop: CASRLGQGLRMKQYF. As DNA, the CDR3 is TGTGCCAGCAGACTAGGACAGGGACTACGTATGAAGCAGTACTTC.